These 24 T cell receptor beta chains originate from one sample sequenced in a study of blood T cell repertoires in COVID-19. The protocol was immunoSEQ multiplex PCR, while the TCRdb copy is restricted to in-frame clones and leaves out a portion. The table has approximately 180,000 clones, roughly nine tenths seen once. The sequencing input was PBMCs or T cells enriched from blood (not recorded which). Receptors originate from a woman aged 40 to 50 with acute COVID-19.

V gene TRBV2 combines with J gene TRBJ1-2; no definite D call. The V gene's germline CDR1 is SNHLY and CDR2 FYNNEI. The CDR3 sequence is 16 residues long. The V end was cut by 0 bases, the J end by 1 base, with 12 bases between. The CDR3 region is CASSEALRGGNYGYTF. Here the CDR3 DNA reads TGTGCCAGCAGTGAAGCGCTTCGTGGAGGTAACTATGGCTACACCTTC.

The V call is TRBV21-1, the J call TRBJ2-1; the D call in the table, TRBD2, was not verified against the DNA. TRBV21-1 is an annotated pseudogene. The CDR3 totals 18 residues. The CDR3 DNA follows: TGTGCCAGCAGCAAAGTTTCTTTCGGGCTAGCGGAGAGCAATGAGCAGTTCTTC. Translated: CASSKVSFGLAESNEQFF.

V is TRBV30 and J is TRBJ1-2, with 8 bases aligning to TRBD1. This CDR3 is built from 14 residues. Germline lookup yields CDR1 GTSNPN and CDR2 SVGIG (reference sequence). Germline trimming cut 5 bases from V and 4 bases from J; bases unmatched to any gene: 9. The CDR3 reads CAWAFTGGFYGYTF. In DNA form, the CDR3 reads TGTGCCTGGGCGTTTACAGGGGGGTTCTATGGCTACACCTTC.

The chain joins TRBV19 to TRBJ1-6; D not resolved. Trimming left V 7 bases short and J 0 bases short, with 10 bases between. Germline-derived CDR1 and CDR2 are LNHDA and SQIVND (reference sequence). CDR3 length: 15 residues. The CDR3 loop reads CASTTGSSYNSPLHF. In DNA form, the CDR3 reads TGTGCCAGTACCACGGGTAGCTCCTATAATTCACCCCTCCACTTT.

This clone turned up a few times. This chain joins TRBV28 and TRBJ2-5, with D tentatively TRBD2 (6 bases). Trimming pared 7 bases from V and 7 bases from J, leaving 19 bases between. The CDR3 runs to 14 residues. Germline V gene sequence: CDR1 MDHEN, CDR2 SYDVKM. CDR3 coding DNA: TGTGCCAGCACCACCGGAGGGCTAGCCTCGACCCAGTACTTC. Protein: CASTTGGLASTQYF.

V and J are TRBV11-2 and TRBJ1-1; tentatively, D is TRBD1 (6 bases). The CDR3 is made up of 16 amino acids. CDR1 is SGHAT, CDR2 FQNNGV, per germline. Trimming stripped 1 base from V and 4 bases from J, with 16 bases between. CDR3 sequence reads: CASSLGSGGLRTEAFF. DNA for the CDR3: TGTGCCAGCAGCTTAGGTTCGGGGGGGCTGCGCACTGAAGCTTTCTTT.

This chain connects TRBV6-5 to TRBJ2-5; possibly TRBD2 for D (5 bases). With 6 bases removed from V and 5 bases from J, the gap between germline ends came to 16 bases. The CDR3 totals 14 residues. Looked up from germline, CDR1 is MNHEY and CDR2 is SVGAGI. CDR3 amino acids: CASRVRGIGETQYF. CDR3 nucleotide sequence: TGTGCCAGCAGAGTAAGAGGGATTGGGGAGACCCAGTACTTC.

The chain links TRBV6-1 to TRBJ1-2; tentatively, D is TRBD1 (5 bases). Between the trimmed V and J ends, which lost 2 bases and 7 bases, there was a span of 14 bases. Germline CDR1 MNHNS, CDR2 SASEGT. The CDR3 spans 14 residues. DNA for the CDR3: TGTGCCAGCAGTGAATTAAAGGGGTGGGGTGGCTACACCTTC. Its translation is CASSELKGWGGYTF.

The CDR3 loop reads CASSSGYFSYNEQFF. In DNA form, the CDR3 reads TGTGCCAGCAGCTCAGGCTATTTCTCCTACAATGAGCAGTTCTTC. J is TRBJ2-1 and V is TRBV7-2; no clear D gene. The CDR3 is 15 residues long. CDR1 SGHTA and CDR2 FQGNSA come from the germline V gene. The V end lost 4 bases, the J end lost 0 bases, and 10 bases lay between the germline ends. Combining the CDR3 with reference TRBV7-2 and TRBJ2-1 gives the whole variable domain GAGVSQSPSNKVTEKGKDVELRCDPISGHTALYWYRQSLGQGLEFLIYFQGNSAPDKSGLPSDRFSAERTGGSVSTLTIQRTQQEDSAVYLCASSSGYFSYNEQFFGPGTRLTVL.

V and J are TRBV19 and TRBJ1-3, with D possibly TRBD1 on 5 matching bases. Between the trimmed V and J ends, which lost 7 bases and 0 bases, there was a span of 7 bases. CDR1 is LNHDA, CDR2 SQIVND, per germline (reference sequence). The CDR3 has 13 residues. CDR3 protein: CASTTGSGNTIYF. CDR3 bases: TGTGCCAGTACTACAGGCTCTGGAAACACCATATATTTT.

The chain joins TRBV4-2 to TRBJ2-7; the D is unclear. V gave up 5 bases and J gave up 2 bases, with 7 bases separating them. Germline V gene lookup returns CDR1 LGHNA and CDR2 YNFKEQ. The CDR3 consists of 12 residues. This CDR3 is CASSVTTYEQYF. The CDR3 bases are TGTGCCAGCAGCGTGACAACCTACGAGCAGTACTTC.

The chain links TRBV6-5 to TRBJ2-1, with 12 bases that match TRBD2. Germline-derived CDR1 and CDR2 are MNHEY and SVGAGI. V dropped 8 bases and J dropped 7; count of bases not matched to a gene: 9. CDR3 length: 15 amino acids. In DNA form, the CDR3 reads TGTGCCAGCGGCCGACTAGCGGGAGTTTATAATGAGCAGTTCTTC. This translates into CASGRLAGVYNEQFF.

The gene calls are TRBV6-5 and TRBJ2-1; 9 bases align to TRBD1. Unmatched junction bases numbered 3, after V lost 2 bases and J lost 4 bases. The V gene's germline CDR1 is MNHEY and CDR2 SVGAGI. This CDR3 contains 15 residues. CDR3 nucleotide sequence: TGTGCCAGCAGTTACGGGGGACAGGGATACAATGAGCAGTTCTTC. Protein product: CASSYGGQGYNEQFF.

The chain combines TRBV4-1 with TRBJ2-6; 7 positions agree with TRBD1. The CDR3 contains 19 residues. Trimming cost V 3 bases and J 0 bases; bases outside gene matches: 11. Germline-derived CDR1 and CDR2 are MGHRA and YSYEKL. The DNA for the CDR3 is TGCGCCAGCAGCCAGGCCGTTACAGGGGTGGTCTCTGGGGCCAACGTCCTGACTTTC. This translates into CASSQAVTGVVSGANVLTF.

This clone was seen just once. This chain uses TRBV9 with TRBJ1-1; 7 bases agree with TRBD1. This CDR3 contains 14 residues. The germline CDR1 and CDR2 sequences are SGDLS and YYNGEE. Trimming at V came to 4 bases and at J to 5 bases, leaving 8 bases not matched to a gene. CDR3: CASSPQTGRTEAFF. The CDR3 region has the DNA TGTGCCAGCAGCCCTCAGACAGGGCGGACTGAAGCTTTCTTT.

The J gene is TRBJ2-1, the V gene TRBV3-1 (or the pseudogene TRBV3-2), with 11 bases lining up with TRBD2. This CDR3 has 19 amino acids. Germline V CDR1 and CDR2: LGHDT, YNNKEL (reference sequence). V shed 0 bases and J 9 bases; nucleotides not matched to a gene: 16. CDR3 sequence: CASSQDPRRTSGSGTEQFF. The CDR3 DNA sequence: TGTGCCAGCAGCCAAGATCCGCGGAGAACTAGCGGGAGTGGGACTGAGCAGTTCTTC.

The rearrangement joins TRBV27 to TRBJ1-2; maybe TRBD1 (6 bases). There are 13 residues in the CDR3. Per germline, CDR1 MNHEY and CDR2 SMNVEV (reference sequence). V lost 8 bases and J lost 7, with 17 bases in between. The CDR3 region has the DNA TGTGCCAGCTGTCCCGCGGGGGGCGGTGGCTACACCTTC. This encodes CASCPAGGGGYTF.

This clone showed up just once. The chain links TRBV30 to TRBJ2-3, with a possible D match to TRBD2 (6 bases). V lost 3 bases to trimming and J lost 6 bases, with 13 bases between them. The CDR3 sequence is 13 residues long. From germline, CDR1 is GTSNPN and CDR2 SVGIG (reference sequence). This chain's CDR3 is CAWRRDSPDTQYF. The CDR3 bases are TGTGCCTGGAGGCGGGACTCTCCCGATACGCAGTATTTT.

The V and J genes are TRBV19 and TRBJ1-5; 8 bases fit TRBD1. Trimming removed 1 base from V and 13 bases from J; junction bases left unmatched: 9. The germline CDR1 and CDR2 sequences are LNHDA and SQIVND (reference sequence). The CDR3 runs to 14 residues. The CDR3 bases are TGTGCCAGTAGTATAGTCTTGGGGCGGACAGGGCAGCATTTT. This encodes CASSIVLGRTGQHF.

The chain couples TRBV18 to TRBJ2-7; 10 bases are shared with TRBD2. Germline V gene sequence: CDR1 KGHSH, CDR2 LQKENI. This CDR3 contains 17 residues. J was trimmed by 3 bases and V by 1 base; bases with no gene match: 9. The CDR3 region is CASSPRLAGDSGYEQYF. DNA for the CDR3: TGTGCCAGCTCACCACGGCTAGCGGGAGATTCGGGCTACGAGCAGTACTTC.

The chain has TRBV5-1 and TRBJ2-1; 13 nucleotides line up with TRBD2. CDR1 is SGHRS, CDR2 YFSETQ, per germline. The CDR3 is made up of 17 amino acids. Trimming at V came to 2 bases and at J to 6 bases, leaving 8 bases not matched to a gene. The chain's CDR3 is CASSFPKTSGRVNEQFF. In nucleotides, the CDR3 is TGCGCCAGCAGCTTCCCGAAAACTAGCGGGAGGGTCAATGAGCAGTTCTTC. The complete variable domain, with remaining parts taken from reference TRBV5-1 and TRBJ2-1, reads KAGVTQTPRYLIKTRGQQVTLSCSPISGHRSVSWYQQTPGQGLQFLFEYFSETQRNKGNFPGRFSGRQFSNSRSEMNVSTLELGDSALYLCASSFPKTSGRVNEQFFGPGTRLTVL.

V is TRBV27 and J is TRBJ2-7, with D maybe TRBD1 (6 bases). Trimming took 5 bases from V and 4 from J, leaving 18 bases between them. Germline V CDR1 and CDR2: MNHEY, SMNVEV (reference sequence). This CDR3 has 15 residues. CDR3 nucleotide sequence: TGTGCCAGCAGTCCCAGACAGGACCCAACGTACGAGCAGTACTTC. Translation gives CASSPRQDPTYEQYF.

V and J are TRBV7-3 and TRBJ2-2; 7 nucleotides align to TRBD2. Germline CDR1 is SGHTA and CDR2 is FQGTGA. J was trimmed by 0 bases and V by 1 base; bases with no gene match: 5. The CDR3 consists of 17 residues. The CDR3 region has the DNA TGTGCCAGCAGCTTAATACCGGGGGGAACGAACACCGGGGAGCTGTTTTTT. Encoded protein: CASSLIPGGTNTGELFF.

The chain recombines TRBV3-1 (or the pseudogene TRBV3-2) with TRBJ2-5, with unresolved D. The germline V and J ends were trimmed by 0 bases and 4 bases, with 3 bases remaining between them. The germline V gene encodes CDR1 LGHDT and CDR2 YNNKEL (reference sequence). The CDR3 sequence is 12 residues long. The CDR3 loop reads CASSQERETQYF. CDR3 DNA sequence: TGTGCCAGCAGCCAAGAGAGAGAGACCCAGTACTTC.